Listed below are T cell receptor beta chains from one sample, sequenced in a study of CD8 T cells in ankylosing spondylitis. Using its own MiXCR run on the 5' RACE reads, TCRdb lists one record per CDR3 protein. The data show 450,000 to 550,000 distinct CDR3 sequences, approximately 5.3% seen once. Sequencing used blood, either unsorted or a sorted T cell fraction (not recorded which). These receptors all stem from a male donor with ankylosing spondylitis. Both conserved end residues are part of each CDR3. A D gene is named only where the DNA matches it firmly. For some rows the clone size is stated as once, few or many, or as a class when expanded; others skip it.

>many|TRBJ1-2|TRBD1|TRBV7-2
CASSKRQGGETNYGYTF
TGTGCCAGCAGCAAGCGACAGGGGGGGGAAACCAACTATGGCTACACCTTC
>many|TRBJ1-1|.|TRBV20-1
CSARGTRVYTEAFF
TGCAGTGCTAGGGGGACACGGGTTTACACTGAAGCTTTCTTT
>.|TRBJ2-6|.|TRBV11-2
CASSLVLGIGANVLTF
TGTGCCAGCAGCTTAGTTCTCGGAATCGGGGCCAACGTCCTGACTTTC
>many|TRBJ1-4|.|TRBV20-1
CSATNGGLVEKLFF
TGCAGTGCTACGAACGGGGGATTAGTAGAAAAACTGTTTTTT
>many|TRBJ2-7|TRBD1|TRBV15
CATSGGTGRTYEQYF
TGTGCCACCAGCGGGGGGACAGGAAGAACCTACGAGCAGTACTTC
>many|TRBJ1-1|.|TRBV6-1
CASSEQRGNTEAFF
TGTGCCAGCAGCGAACAGAGGGGGAACACTGAAGCTTTCTTT
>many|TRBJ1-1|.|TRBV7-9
CASRAGRGQSEAFF
TGTGCCAGCCGAGCGGGTCGGGGGCAGTCTGAAGCTTTCTTT
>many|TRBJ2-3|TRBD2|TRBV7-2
CASSSGTSGASTDTQYF
TGTGCCAGCAGCTCCGGGACTAGCGGGGCTAGCACAGATACGCAGTATTTT
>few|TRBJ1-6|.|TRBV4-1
CASSQAPGAYNSPLHF
TGCGCCAGCAGCCAAGCACCAGGGGCTTATAATTCACCCCTCCACTTT
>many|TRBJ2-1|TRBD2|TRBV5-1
CASSLGWREGPYNEQFF
TGCGCCAGCAGCTTGGGATGGCGGGAGGGCCCCTACAATGAGCAGTTCTTC
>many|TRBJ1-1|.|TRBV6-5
CASSYEPVTTEAFF
TGTGCCAGCAGTTATGAGCCAGTCACCACTGAAGCTTTCTTT
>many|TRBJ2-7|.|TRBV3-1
CASSPARGAYEQYF
TGTGCCAGCAGCCCCGCCAGAGGAGCCTACGAGCAGTACTTC
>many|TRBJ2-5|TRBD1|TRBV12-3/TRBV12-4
CASSFHSGQSTQYF
TGTGCCAGCAGTTTCCACTCGGGACAGTCGACCCAGTACTTC
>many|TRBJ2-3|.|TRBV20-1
CSQTWLAFTDTQYF
TGCAGCCAGACCTGGCTAGCTTTCACAGATACGCAGTATTTT
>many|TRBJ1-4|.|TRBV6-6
CASTRGSNEKLFF
TGTGCCAGCACCCGGGGCTCGAATGAAAAACTGTTTTTT
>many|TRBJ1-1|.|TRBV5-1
CASSQNPGLRNTEAFF
TGCGCCAGCAGTCAAAATCCGGGACTTCGAAACACTGAAGCTTTCTTT
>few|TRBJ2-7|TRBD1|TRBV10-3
CAISAADRVSYEQYF
TGTGCCATCAGCGCTGCCGACAGGGTGTCCTACGAGCAGTACTTC
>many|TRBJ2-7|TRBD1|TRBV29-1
CSVEDLTGGEQYF
TGCAGCGTTGAAGACCTGACAGGGGGCGAGCAGTACTTC
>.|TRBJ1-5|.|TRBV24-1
CATSREGHGNQPQHF
TGTGCCACCAGTAGGGAGGGCCATGGCAATCAGCCCCAGCATTTT
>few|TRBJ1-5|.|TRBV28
CASSLWVRLVRGNQPQHF
TGTGCCAGCAGTTTGTGGGTTAGGTTGGTTAGAGGGAATCAGCCCCAGCATTTT
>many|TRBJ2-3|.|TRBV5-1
CASSLEGTDTQYF
TGCGCCAGCAGCTTGGAGGGCACAGATACGCAGTATTTT
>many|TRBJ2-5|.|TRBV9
CASSAQGLQETQYF
TGTGCCAGCAGCGCACAGGGACTGCAAGAGACCCAGTACTTC
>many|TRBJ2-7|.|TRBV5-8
CASSLGWDPPGEQYF
TGTGCCAGCAGCTTAGGCTGGGACCCGCCCGGCGAGCAGTACTTC
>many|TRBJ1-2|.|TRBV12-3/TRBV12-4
CASSFGPVLYGYTF
TGTGCCAGCAGTTTTGGCCCGGTCCTCTATGGCTACACCTTC
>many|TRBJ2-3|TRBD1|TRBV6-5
CASSYTGADTQYF
TGTGCCAGCAGCTATACAGGGGCAGATACGCAGTATTTT
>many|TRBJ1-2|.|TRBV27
CASSFSTRYGYTF
TGTGCCAGCAGTTTTTCCACCCGCTATGGCTACACCTTC
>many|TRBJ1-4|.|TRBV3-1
CASSQEATNEKLFF
TGTGCCAGCAGCCAAGAAGCAACTAATGAAAAACTGTTTTTT
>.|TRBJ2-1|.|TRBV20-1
CSAPQGLSSYNEQFF
TGCAGTGCGCCGCAGGGACTTAGCTCCTACAATGAGCAGTTCTTC
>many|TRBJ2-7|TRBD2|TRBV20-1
CSASLFRGLSREQYF
TGCAGTGCTAGTTTGTTTAGGGGACTATCGAGGGAGCAGTACTTC
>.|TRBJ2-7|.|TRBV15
CATSRYPGGRSGEQYF
TGTGCCACCAGCAGATACCCCGGGGGTAGATCGGGCGAGCAGTACTTC
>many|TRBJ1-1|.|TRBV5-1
CASTDWGPEAFF
TGCGCCAGCACCGACTGGGGCCCTGAAGCTTTCTTT
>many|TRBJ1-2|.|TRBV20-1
CSGTEQGGGYTF
TGCAGTGGGACGGAACAGGGCGGGGGCTACACCTTC
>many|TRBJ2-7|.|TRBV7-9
CASSFPPGTANYEQYF
TGTGCCAGCAGCTTTCCACCGGGCACAGCCAACTACGAGCAGTACTTC
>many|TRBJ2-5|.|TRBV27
CASTAYKAGEETQYF
TGTGCCAGCACTGCTTACAAGGCAGGGGAGGAGACCCAGTACTTC
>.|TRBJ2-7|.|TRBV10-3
CAISASGGVWEKIYEQYF
TGTGCCATCAGCGCTTCCGGAGGGGTATGGGAGAAAATATACGAGCAGTACTTC
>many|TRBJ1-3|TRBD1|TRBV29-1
CSTGWQGAAGNTIYF
TGCAGCACTGGTTGGCAGGGGGCAGCTGGAAACACCATATATTTT
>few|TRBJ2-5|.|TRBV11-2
CASSPAPFQETQYF
TGTGCCAGCAGCCCGGCTCCTTTCCAAGAGACCCAGTACTTC
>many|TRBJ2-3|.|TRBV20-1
CSGTEGYYTDTQYF
TGCAGTGGGACGGAGGGCTATTACACAGATACGCAGTATTTT
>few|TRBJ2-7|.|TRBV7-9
CASSHQPPYEQYF
TGTGCCAGCAGCCATCAGCCCCCCTACGAGCAGTACTTC
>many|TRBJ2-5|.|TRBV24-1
CATTSAAGRKETQYF
TGTGCCACCACCTCCGCTGCGGGGCGGAAAGAGACCCAGTACTTC
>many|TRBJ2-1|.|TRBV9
CASSVGLRDEQFF
TGTGCCAGCAGCGTAGGACTTAGGGACGAGCAGTTCTTC
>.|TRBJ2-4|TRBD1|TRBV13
CACSSWRGQGSLKGQYF
TGTGCCTGCAGCTCATGGAGGGGACAGGGATCCCTTAAGGGTCAGTACTTC
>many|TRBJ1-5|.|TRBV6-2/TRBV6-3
CASSYSWSDPSFNQPQHF
TGTGCCAGCAGTTACTCTTGGTCGGATCCGTCCTTCAATCAGCCCCAGCATTTT
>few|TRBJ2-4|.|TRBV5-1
CASSLAIRGENIQYF
TGCGCCAGCAGCTTGGCGATTCGAGGGGAAAACATTCAGTACTTC
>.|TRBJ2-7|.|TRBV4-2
CASSQEMAYEQYF
TGTGCCAGCAGCCAAGAGATGGCCTACGAGCAGTACTTC
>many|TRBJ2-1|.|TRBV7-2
CASSSSGYSYNEQFF
TGTGCCAGCAGCTCAAGCGGGTACTCCTACAATGAGCAGTTCTTC
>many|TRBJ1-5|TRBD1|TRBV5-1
CASSVGGSNQPQHF
TGCGCCAGCAGCGTAGGGGGCAGCAATCAGCCCCAGCATTTT
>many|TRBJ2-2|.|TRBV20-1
CSARDRAGYTGELFF
TGCAGTGCTAGAGATCGCGCAGGGTACACCGGGGAGCTGTTTTTT
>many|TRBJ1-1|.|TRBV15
CATSRDRTRGGDTEAFF
TGTGCCACCAGCAGAGATCGAACTCGGGGTGGCGACACTGAAGCTTTCTTT
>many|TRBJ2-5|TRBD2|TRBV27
CASSWGIGREETQYF
TGTGCCAGCAGTTGGGGCATAGGGAGGGAAGAGACCCAGTACTTC
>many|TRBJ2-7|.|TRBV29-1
CSVEDAVEGAPYEQYF
TGCAGCGTTGAAGACGCGGTGGAGGGGGCTCCCTACGAGCAGTACTTC
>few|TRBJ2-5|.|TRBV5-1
CASYEGGGLATQYF
TGCGCCAGCTACGAGGGCGGGGGCCTCGCGACCCAGTACTTC
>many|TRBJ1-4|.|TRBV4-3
CASGVTGNEKLFF
TGCGCCAGCGGGGTTACGGGGAATGAAAAACTGTTTTTT
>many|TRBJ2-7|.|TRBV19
CASSIRLEYEQYF
TGTGCCAGTAGTATAAGGTTGGAGTACGAGCAGTACTTC
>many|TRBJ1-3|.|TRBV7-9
CASSRPKSVGNTIYF
TGTGCCAGCAGCCGCCCGAAATCCGTCGGAAACACCATATATTTT
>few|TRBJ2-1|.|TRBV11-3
CASSLRTSPMNEQFF
TGTGCCAGCAGCCTCCGGACTTCCCCGATGAATGAGCAGTTCTTC